This T cell receptor (beta chain) was documented in a study of T cell responses to AZD1222 COVID-19 vaccine. Study summary: Second doses that came at about 4 or about 12 weeks were put together. Findings and limits, study-wide: There were vaccine-associated CD4 TCRs across spike, dominant at 160-218 and 743-854.

The method was immunoSEQ multiplex PCR; TCRdb's version includes in-frame clones alone and lacks a portion of them. This sample carries tens of thousands of clones, roughly 84% of them seen once, and the ten largest clones take approximately 13%. Worth noting for this clone: Its target is not known.

The TCR originated in an adult in good health. The sequencing here drew on peripheral blood, taken on day 0 of AZD1222 vaccination.

Here the CDR3 DNA reads TGCGCCAGCAGCCAGGAACAGGGAATCGCCACTGAAGCTTTCTTT. This sequence encodes CASSQEQGIATEAFF. The rearrangement uses TRBV4-1 and TRBJ1-1; a weak D match, TRBD1 (6 bases). The germline V gene has CDR1 MGHRA and CDR2 YSYEKL. The V end was cut by 3 bases, the J end by 4 bases, with 15 bases between. CDR3 length equals 15 residues.